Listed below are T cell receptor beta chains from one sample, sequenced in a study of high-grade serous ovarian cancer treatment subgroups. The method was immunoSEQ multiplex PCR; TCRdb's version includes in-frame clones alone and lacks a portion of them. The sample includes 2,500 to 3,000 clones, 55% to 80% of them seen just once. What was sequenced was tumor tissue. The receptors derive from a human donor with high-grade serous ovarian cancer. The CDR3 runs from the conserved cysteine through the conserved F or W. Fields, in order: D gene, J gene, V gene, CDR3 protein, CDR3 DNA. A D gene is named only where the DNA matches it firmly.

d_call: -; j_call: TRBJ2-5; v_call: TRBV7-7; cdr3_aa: CASSPSLRTYQETQYF; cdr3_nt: TGTGCTAGCAGCCCCAGTCTCCGTACGTACCAAGAGACCCAGTACTTC
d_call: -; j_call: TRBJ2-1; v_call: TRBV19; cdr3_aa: CASSIFAGEHNEQFF; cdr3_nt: TGTGCCAGTAGTATATTCGCGGGTGAGCACAATGAGCAGTTCTTC
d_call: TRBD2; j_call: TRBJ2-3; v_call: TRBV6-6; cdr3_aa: CASSPSGPTDTQYF; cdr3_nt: TGTGCCAGCTCGCCTAGCGGACCCACAGATACGCAGTATTTT
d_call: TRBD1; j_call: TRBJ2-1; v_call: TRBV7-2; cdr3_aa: CASSRQGYNEQFF; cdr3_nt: TGTGCCAGCAGCCGACAGGGTTACAATGAGCAGTTCTTC
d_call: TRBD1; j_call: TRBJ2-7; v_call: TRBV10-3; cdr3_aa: CAISGGTGNTSAYEQYF; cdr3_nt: TGTGCCATCAGTGGTGGGACAGGGAACACCTCAGCCTACGAGCAGTACTTC
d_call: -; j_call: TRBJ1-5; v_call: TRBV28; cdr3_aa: CASRPAYSNQPQHF; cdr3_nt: TGTGCCAGCAGACCCGCCTATAGCAATCAGCCCCAGCATTTT
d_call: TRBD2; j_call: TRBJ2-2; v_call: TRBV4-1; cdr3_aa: CASSRRTSGGNTGELFF; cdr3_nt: TGCGCCAGCAGCCGCAGGACTAGCGGGGGGAACACCGGGGAGCTGTTTTTT